A single sample gave rise to the 2 T cell receptor beta chains below, sequenced in a study of long-term antiretroviral therapy in people with HIV. The libraries were made with immunoSEQ v3.0 at survey level. TCRdb keeps only in-frame clones here, not all; method: immunoSEQ multiplex PCR. The data show some 47,000 clones, 90% to 95% seen once. Sequences were derived from unsorted PBMCs, sampled 3.7 years after starting antiretroviral therapy. These receptors came from a woman aged 50 to 60 with HIV.

The genes are TRBV28 and TRBJ2-7; D is undetermined. Germline CDR1 is MDHEN and CDR2 is SYDVKM. The CDR3 consists of 15 residues. V lost 2 bases and J 2 bases, leaving 13 bases between the germline ends. The CDR3 DNA follows: TGTGCCAGCAGTTTAATGATGGGTCCGGCCTACGAGCAGTACTTC. This sequence encodes CASSLMMGPAYEQYF.

The chain links TRBV6-6 to TRBJ1-1; perhaps TRBD1 as D (5 bases). V was pared by 8 bases and J by 5 bases, with 12 bases between. This CDR3 region has 12 residues. Germline V gene sequence: CDR1 MNHNY, CDR2 SVGAGI (reference sequence). The CDR3 region has the DNA TGTGCCAGCCTTAGGGGAGGTACTGAAGCTTTCTTT. Translation: CASLRGGTEAFF.